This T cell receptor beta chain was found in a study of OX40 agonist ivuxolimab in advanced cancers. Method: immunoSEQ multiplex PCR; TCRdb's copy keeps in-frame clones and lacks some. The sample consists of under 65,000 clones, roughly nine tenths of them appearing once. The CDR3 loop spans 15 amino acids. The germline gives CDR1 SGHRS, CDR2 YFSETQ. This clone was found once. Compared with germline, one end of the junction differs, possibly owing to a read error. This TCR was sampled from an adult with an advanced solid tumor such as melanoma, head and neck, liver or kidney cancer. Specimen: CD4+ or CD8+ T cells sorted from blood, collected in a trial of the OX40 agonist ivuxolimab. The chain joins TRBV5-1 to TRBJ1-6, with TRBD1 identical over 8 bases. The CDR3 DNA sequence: TGTGCCAGCAGCCCTATCGACAGGGGTTATTCACCCCTCCACTTT. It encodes CASSPIDRGYSPLHF.